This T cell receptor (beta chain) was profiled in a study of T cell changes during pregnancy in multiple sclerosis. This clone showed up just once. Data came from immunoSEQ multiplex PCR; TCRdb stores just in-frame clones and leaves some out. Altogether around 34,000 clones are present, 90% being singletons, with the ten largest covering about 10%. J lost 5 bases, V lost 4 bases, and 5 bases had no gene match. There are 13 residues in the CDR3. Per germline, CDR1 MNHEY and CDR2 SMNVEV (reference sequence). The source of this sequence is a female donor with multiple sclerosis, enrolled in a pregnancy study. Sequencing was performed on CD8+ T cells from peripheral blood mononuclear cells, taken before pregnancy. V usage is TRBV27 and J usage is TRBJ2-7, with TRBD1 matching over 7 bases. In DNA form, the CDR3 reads TGTGCCAGCAGTTCCAGGGGGTCCCACGAGCAGTACTTC. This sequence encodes CASSSRGSHEQYF.